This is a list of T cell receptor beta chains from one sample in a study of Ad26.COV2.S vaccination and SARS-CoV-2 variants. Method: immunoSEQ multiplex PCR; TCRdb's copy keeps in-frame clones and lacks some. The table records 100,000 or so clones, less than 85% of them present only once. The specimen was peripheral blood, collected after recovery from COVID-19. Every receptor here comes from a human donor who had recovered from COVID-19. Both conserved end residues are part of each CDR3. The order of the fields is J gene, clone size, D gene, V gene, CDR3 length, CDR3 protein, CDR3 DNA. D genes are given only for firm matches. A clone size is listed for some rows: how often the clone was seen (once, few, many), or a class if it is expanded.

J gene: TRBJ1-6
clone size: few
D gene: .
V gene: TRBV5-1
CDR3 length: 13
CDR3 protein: CASSLANNSPLHF
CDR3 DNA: TGCGCCAGCAGCTTGGCTAATAATTCACCCCTCCACTTT

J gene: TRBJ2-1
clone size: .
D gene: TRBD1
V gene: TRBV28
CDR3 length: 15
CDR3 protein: CASRYGTGSYNEQFF
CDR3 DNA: TGTGCCAGCAGATATGGGACAGGGAGCTACAATGAGCAGTTCTTC

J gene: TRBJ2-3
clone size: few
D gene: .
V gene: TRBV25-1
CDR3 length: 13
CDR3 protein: CASSRGSADTQYF
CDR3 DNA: TGTGCCAGCAGTCGGGGCAGCGCAGATACGCAGTATTTT

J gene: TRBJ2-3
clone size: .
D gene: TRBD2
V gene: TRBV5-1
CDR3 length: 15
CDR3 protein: CASSLVTSGTDTQYF
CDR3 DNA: TGCGCCAGCAGCTTGGTGACTAGCGGCACAGATACGCAGTATTTT

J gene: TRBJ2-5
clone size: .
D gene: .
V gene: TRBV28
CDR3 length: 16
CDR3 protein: CASSLIRGALGQTQYF
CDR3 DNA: TGTGCCAGCAGTTTAATCCGGGGGGCTCTGGGGCAGACCCAGTACTTC

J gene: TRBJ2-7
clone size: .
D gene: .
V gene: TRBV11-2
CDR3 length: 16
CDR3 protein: CASSLELGALSYEQYF
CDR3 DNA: TGTGCCAGCAGCTTAGAATTGGGGGCCCTATCCTACGAGCAGTACTTC

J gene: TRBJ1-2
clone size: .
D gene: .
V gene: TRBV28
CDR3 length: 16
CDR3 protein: CASSLPHFKGGGGYTF
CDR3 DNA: TGTGCCAGCAGTTTGCCCCACTTTAAGGGGGGCGGGGGCTACACCTTC

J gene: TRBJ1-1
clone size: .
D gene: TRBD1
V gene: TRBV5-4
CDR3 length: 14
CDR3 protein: CASSFDRGGTEAFF
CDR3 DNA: TGTGCCAGCAGCTTTGACAGGGGTGGGACTGAAGCTTTCTTT

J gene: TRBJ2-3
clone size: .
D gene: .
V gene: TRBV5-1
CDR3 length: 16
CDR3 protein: CASSIRAQGSTDTQYF
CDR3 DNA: TGCGCCAGCAGCATTAGAGCCCAGGGGAGCACAGATACGCAGTATTTT

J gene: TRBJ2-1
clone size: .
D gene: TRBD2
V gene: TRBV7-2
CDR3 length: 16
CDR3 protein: CASSPAPSGGANEQFF
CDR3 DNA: TGTGCCAGCAGCCCAGCGCCTAGCGGGGGGGCAAATGAGCAGTTCTTC

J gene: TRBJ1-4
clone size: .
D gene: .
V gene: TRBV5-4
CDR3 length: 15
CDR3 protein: CASSLGPNEGEKLFF
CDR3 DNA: TGTGCCAGCAGCTTGGGACCCAACGAGGGCGAAAAACTGTTTTTT